The 14 T cell receptor beta chains below were found in one sample sequenced in a study of memory CD4+ T cells and cytomegalovirus serostatus. Repertoires were generated with immunoSEQ multiplex PCR, while TCRdb's copy carries only in-frame clones and drops some. The table records around 63,000 clones, about three quarters of them present only once. Single viable CD3+CD4+CD8-CD45RO+ cells were sorted as the memory CD4+ T cells. Sequences were obtained from memory CD4+ T cells from blood. The source is an adult in good health and CMV-seropositive.

In this sample, this clone turned up a few times. The chain is built from TRBV7-2 and TRBJ1-4, with TRBD1 identical over 9 bases. This CDR3 is 16 amino acids long. V shed 5 bases, J shed 7 bases, and the junction held 11 bases outside the gene matches. Germline V gene sequence: CDR1 SGHTA, CDR2 FQGNSA. In DNA, the CDR3 is TGTGCCAGCAGCGAATACAGGGGGCGGACACCTGAAAAACTGTTTTTT. Its translation: CASSEYRGRTPEKLFF. Full variable domain (rest looked up from reference TRBV7-2 and TRBJ1-4): GAGVSQSPSNKVTEKGKDVELRCDPISGHTALYWYRQSLGQGLEFLIYFQGNSAPDKSGLPSDRFSAERTGGSVSTLTIQRTQQEDSAVYLCASSEYRGRTPEKLFFGSGTQLSVL.

The chain carries TRBV7-9 and TRBJ1-4, with D perhaps TRBD1 (6 bases). V was pared by 4 bases and J by 0 bases, with 12 bases between. Germline loops: CDR1 SEHNR, CDR2 FQNEAQ (reference sequence). This CDR3 is 16 amino acids long. CDR3 coding DNA: TGTGCCAGCAGCTGGGGACAAACAGCAACTAATGAAAAACTGTTTTTT. It translates to CASSWGQTATNEKLFF.

The chain has TRBV5-6 and TRBJ1-3; D is possibly TRBD1 (6 bases). V lost 4 bases to trimming and J lost 0 bases, with 11 bases between them. The CDR3 runs 15 residues. The V gene's germline CDR1 is SGHDT and CDR2 YYEEEE. CDR3 in DNA: TGTGCCAGCAGCCTACAGGGTTCCTCTGGAAACACCATATATTTT. This encodes CASSLQGSSGNTIYF.

The sample holds a few counts of this clone. CDR3 sequence (DNA): TGTGCCAGCAGCCCCGGAGGGAAGGGAAGGGCTGAAGCTTTCTTT. Protein sequence: CASSPGGKGRAEAFF. The chain recombines TRBV28 with TRBJ1-1; D is uncertain. V lost 6 bases and J lost 6, with 20 bases in between. This CDR3 is built from 15 residues. Germline CDR1 and CDR2: MDHEN and SYDVKM.

The chain links TRBV30 to TRBJ1-1; D is uncertain. Looked up from germline, CDR1 is GTSNPN and CDR2 is SVGIG (reference sequence). The CDR3 sequence is 13 residues long. Trimming removed 2 bases from V and 1 base from J, with 8 bases in between. DNA of the CDR3: TGTGCCTGGAGTCTTACCTCGAACACTGAAGCTTTCTTT. Protein product: CAWSLTSNTEAFF.

The J gene is TRBJ1-3, the V gene TRBV4-1; no clear D. The V gene lost 0 bases and the J gene lost 5 bases, with 14 bases spanning the gap. From germline, CDR1 is MGHRA and CDR2 YSYEKL. CDR3 length: 16 amino acids. CDR3 protein: CASSQDLVQERNTIYF. Here the CDR3 DNA reads TGCGCCAGCAGCCAAGATCTTGTCCAGGAGAGAAACACCATATATTTT.

This clone has only one observation. The gene calls are TRBV2 and TRBJ2-7; possible D gene TRBD2, 6 bases. The V and J ends lost 6 bases and 4 bases respectively, with 13 bases between them. This CDR3 contains 13 residues. Germline CDR1 is SNHLY and CDR2 is FYNNEI. The CDR3 spells CASRLADSYEQYF. The CDR3 DNA sequence: TGTGCCAGCAGATTAGCGGATTCATACGAGCAGTACTTC.

This chain links TRBV5-1 with TRBJ1-2; 10 nucleotides line up with TRBD1. CDR3 length equals 17 residues. Per germline, CDR1 SGHRS and CDR2 YFSETQ. The V segment lost 2 bases and the J segment 0 bases; nucleotides outside the gene matches: 7. CDR3 amino acids: CASSLRQGATTNYGYTF. In DNA form, the CDR3 reads TGCGCCAGCAGCTTAAGACAGGGGGCAACCACTAACTATGGCTACACCTTC.

The J gene is TRBJ1-2, the V gene TRBV28; D unclear. This CDR3 is 12 amino acids long. Trimming stripped 3 bases from V and 5 bases from J, with 7 bases between. Per the germline V gene, CDR1 is MDHEN and CDR2 is SYDVKM. The DNA for the CDR3 is TGTGCCAGCAGTTTCAAGGGTTATGGCTACACCTTC. It is translated as CASSFKGYGYTF.

The chain has TRBV7-3 and TRBJ2-3; D unresolved. This CDR3 comprises 13 residues. The V end was cut by 1 base, the J end by 5 bases, with 7 bases between. Germline V gene lookup returns CDR1 SGHTA and CDR2 FQGTGA. The CDR3 region is CASSLKPVDTQYF. DNA for the CDR3: TGTGCCAGCAGCTTAAAGCCAGTAGATACGCAGTATTTT.

The chain is built from TRBV7-2 and TRBJ1-4; TRBD1 might be the D (6 bases). Trimming took off 0 bases at V and 2 bases at J, with 13 bases between the two ends. Germline CDR1 SGHTA, CDR2 FQGNSA. The CDR3 is made up of 17 amino acids. CDR3: CASSLAVRGATNEKLFF. The CDR3 DNA reads TGTGCCAGCAGCTTAGCGGTTCGGGGGGCGACTAATGAAAAACTGTTTTTT.

V usage is TRBV28 and J usage is TRBJ1-4, with TRBD1 matching over 9 bases. This CDR3 comprises 15 residues. CDR1 is MDHEN and CDR2 is SYDVKM in the germline V gene. Germline trimming cut 6 bases from V and 6 bases from J; bases unmatched to any gene: 8. The CDR3 nucleotides read TGTGCCAGCAGGCCGGGACAGGGAGGCTATGAAAAACTGTTTTTT. Protein sequence: CASRPGQGGYEKLFF. Filled out from reference TRBV28 and TRBJ1-4, the complete variable domain reads DVKVTQSSRYLVKRTGEKVFLECVQDMDHENMFWYRQDPGLGLRLIYFSYDVKMKEKGDIPEGYSVSREKKERFSLILESASTNQTSMYLCASRPGQGGYEKLFFGSGTQLSVL.

The J gene is TRBJ2-1, the V gene TRBV5-1; D is unclear. Germline assignment: CDR1 SGHRS and CDR2 YFSETQ. CDR3 length: 16 amino acids. The V end was cut by 2 bases, the J end by 2 bases, with 14 bases between. The CDR3 nucleotides read TGCGCCAGCAGCTTCCTTCAAAGCCAAGCCTACAATGAGCAGTTCTTC. This gives the protein CASSFLQSQAYNEQFF.

The chain carries TRBV15 and TRBJ1-5; a possible D gene is TRBD1 (5 bases). Germline values: CDR1 LNHNV, CDR2 YYDKDF (reference sequence). CDR3 length equals 12 residues. V was pared by 5 bases and J by 5 bases, with 7 bases between. The CDR3 region is CATSGRDQPQHF. In nucleotides, the CDR3 is TGTGCCACCAGCGGCAGGGATCAGCCCCAGCATTTT.